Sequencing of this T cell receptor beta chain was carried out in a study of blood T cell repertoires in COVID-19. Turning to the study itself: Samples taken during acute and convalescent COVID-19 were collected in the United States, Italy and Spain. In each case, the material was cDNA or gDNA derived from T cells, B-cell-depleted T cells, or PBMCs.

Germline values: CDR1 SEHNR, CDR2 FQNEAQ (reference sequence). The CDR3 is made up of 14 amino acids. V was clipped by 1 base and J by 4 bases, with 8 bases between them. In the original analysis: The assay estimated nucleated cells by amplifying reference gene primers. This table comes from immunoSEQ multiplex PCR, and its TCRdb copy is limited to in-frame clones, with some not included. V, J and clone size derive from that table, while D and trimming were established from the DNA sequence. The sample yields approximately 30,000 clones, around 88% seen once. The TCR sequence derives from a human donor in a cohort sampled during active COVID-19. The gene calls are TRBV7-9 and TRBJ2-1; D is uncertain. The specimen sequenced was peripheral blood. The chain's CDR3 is CASSLGGSYNEQFF. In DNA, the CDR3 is TGTGCCAGCAGCTTAGGAGGTTCTTACAATGAGCAGTTCTTC.